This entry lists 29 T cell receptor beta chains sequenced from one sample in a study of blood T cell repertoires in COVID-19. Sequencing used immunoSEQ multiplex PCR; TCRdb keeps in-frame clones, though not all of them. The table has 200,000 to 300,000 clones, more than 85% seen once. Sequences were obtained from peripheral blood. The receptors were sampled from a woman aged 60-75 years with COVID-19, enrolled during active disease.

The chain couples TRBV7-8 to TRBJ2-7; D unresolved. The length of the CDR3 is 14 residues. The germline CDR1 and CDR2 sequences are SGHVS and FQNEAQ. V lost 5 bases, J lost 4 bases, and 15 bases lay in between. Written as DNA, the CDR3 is TGTGCCAGCAGCGGCACGAGGAGCCAATACGAGCAGTACTTC. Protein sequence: CASSGTRSQYEQYF.

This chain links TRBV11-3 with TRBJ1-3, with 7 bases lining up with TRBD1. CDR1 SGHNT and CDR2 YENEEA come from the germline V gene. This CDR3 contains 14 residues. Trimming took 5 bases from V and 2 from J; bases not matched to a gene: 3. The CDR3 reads CASSQGETGNTIYF. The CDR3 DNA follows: TGTGCCAGCAGCCAGGGGGAAACTGGAAACACCATATATTTT.

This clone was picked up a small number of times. The CDR3 protein is CASSRERDRGPLSTDTQYF. DNA for the CDR3: TGCGCCAGCAGCCGGGAGAGAGACAGGGGTCCCTTATCCACAGATACGCAGTATTTT. This chain links TRBV5-1 with TRBJ2-3; 8 positions agree with TRBD1. Per the germline V gene, CDR1 is SGHRS and CDR2 is YFSETQ. Trimming cost V 4 bases and J 2 bases; bases outside gene matches: 18. This CDR3 contains 19 residues.

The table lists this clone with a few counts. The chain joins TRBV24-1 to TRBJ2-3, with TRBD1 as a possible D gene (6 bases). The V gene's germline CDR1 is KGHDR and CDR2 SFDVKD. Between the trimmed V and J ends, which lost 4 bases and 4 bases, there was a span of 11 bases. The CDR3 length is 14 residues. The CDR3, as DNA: TGTGCCACCAGTGACCCTACAGGGTCAGATACGCAGTATTTT. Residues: CATSDPTGSDTQYF.

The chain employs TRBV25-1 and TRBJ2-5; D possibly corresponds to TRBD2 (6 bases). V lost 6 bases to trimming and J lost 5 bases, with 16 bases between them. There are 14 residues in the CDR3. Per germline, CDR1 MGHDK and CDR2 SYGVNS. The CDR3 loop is CASSDGGDWETQYF. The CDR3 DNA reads TGTGCCAGCAGCGACGGGGGAGACTGGGAGACCCAGTACTTC.

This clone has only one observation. This CDR3 is CASSQVGAWNQPQHF. The DNA for the CDR3 is TGCGCCAGCAGCCAGGTGGGGGCATGGAATCAGCCCCAGCATTTT. The gene calls are TRBV4-1 and TRBJ1-5; a possible D gene is TRBD1 (6 bases). CDR3 length: 15 amino acids. Germline values: CDR1 MGHRA, CDR2 YSYEKL. V lost 3 bases to trimming and J lost 4 bases, with 13 bases between them.

The CDR3 sequence: CASSLIGRRLTHYNEQFF. The CDR3 region has the DNA TGTGCCAGCAGTTTAATAGGAAGGAGACTGACCCATTACAATGAGCAGTTCTTC. This chain connects TRBV27 to TRBJ2-1; D uncertain. Germline CDR1 MNHEY, CDR2 SMNVEV (reference sequence). CDR3 length equals 18 residues. V was cut by 2 bases and J by 4 bases, with 21 bases left in between.

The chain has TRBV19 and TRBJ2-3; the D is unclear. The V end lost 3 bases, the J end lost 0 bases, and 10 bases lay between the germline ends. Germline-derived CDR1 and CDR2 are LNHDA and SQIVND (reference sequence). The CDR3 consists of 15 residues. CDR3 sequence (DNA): TGTGCCAGTAGTATTGGAGTCACTAGCACAGATACGCAGTATTTT. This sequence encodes CASSIGVTSTDTQYF.

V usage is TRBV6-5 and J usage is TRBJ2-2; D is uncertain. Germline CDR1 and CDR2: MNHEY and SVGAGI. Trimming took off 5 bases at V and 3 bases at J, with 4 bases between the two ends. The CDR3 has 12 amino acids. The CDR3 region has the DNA TGTGCCAGCAGTAGAGACACCGGGGAGCTGTTTTTT. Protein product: CASSRDTGELFF.

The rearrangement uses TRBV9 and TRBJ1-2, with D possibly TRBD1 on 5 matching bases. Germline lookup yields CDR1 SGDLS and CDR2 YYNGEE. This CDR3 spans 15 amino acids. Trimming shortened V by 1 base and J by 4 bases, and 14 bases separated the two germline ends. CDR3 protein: CASSVTGALSYGYTF. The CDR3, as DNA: TGTGCCAGCAGCGTAACAGGAGCCCTAAGCTATGGCTACACCTTC.

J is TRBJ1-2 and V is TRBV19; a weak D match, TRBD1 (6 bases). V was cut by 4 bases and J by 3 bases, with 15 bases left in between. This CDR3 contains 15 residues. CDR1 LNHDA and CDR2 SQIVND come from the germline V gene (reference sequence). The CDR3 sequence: CASSTRGLGDYGYTF. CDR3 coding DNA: TGTGCCAGTAGTACCAGGGGTCTTGGGGACTATGGCTACACCTTC.

The CDR3 protein is CSVLELAGRRNIQYF. CDR3 in DNA: TGCAGCGTCCTTGAATTAGCGGGAAGGAGAAACATTCAGTACTTC. The chain links TRBV29-1 to TRBJ2-4; 8 bases are a match to TRBD2. V trimming: 6 bases; J trimming: 6 bases; junction bases outside the gene matches: 13. Germline assignment: CDR1 SQVTM and CDR2 ANQGSEA. The CDR3 extends over 15 amino acids.

CDR3 region: CASSLGQGAREQYF. CDR3 bases: TGTGCCAGCAGCTTGGGGCAGGGGGCACGCGAGCAGTACTTC. The rearrangement uses TRBV5-4 and TRBJ2-7; 8 bases are shared with TRBD1. The J segment lost 6 bases and the V segment lost 0 bases, leaving 5 bases of the junction unmatched. The CDR3 is made up of 14 amino acids. The germline CDR1 and CDR2 sequences are SGHNT and YYREEE (reference sequence). The variable domain in full, completed from reference TRBV5-4 and TRBJ2-7, reads ETGVTQSPTHLIKTRGQQVTLRCSSQSGHNTVSWYQQALGQGPQFIFQYYREEENGRGNFPPRFSGLQFPNYSSELNVNALELDDSALYLCASSLGQGAREQYFGPGTRLTVT.

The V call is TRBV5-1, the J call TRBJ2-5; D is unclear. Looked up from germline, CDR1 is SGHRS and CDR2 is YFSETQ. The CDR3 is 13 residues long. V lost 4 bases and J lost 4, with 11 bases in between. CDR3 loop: CASSSRQRETQYF. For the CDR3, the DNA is TGCGCCAGCAGCAGTCGACAACGAGAGACCCAGTACTTC.

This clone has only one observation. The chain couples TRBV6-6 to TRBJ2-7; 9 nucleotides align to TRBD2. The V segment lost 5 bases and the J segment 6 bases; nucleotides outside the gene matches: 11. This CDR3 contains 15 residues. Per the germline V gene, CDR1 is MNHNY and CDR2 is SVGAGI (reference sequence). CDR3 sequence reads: CASSGTSPVAVEQYF. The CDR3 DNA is TGTGCCAGCAGTGGGACTAGCCCCGTTGCGGTCGAGCAGTACTTC.

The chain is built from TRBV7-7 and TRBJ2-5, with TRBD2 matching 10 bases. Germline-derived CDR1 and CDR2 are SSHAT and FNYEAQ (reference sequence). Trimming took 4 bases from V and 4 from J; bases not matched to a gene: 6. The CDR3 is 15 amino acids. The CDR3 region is CASSSKREGLETQYF. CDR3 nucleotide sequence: TGTGCCAGCAGCTCCAAGCGGGAGGGCCTAGAGACCCAGTACTTC.

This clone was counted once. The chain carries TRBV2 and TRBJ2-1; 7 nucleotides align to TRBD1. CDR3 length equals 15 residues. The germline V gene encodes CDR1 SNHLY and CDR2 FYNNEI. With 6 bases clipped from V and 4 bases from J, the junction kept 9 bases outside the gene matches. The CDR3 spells CASRRGLELYNEQFF. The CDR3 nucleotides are TGTGCCAGCAGAAGGGGGCTAGAGCTGTACAATGAGCAGTTCTTC.

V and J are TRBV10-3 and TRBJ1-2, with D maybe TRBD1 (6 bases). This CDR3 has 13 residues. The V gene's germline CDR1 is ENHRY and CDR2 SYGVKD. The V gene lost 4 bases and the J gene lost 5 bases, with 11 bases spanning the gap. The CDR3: CAISGGQGYGYTF. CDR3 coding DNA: TGTGCCATCAGTGGGGGCCAGGGGTATGGCTACACCTTC.

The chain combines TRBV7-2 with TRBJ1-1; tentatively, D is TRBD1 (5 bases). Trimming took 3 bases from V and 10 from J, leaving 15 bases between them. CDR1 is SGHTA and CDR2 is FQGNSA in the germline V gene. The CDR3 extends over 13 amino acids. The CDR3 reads CASSLKGSIAAFF. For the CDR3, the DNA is TGTGCCAGCAGCTTGAAGGGGTCTATTGCAGCTTTCTTT.

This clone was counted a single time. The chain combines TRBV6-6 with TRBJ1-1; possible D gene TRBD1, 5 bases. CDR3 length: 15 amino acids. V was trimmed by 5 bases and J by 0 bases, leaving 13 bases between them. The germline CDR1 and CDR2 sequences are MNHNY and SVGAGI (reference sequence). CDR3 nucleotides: TGTGCCAGCAGTCAAGGACAACCATTGAACACTGAAGCTTTCTTT. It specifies CASSQGQPLNTEAFF.

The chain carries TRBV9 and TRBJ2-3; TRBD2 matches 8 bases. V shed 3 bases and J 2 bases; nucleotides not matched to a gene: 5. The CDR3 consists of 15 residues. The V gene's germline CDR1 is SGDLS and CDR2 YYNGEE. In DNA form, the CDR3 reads TGTGCCAGCAGCGGAAATAGCGGGAACACAGATACGCAGTATTTT. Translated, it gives CASSGNSGNTDTQYF.

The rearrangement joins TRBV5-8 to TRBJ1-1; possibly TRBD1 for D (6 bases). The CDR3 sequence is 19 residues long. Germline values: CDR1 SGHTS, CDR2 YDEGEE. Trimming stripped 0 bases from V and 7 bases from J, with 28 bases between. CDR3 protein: CASSLDRFEPGHRMGEAFF. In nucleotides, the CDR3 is TGTGCCAGCAGCTTGGATCGGTTTGAACCGGGACACCGTATGGGTGAAGCTTTCTTT.

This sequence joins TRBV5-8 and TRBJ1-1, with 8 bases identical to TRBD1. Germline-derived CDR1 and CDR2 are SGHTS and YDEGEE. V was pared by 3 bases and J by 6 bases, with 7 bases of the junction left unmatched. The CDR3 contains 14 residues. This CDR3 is CASSSDREVPEAFF. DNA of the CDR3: TGTGCCAGCAGCTCGGACAGGGAAGTCCCTGAAGCTTTCTTT.

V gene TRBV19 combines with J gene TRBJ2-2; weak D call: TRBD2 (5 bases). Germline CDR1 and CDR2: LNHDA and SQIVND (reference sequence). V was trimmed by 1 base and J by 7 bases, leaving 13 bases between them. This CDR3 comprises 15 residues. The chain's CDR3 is CASSIGSSGHGELFF. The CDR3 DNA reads TGTGCCAGTAGTATAGGGTCGAGCGGTCACGGGGAGCTGTTTTTT.

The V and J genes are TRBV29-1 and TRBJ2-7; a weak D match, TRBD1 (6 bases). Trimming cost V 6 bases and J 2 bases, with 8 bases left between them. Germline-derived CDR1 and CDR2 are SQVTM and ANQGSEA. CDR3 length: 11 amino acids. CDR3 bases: TGCAGCGTCGGACAGACCTACGAGCAGTACTTC. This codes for CSVGQTYEQYF.

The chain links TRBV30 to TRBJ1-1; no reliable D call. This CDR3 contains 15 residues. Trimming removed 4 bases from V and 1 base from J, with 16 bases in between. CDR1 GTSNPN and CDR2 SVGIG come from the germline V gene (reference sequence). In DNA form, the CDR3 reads TGTGCCTGGAACCTACCACGTTTGCGGAACACTGAAGCTTTCTTT. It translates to CAWNLPRLRNTEAFF.

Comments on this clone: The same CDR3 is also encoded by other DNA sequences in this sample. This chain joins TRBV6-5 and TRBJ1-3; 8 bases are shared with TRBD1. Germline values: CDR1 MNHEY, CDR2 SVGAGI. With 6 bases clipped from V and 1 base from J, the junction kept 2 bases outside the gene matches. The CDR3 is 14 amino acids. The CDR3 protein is CASRGQGSGNTIYF. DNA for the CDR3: TGTGCCAGCAGAGGACAGGGTTCTGGAAACACCATATATTTT.

CDR3 in amino acids: CASSSADRLRNIQYF. Here the CDR3 DNA reads TGTGCCAGCAGTTCCGCGGACAGGCTTAGGAACATTCAGTACTTC. The chain employs TRBV28 and TRBJ2-4; TRBD1 aligns across 7 bases. V shed 4 bases and J 7 bases; nucleotides not matched to a gene: 10. This CDR3 has 15 residues. Per germline, CDR1 MDHEN and CDR2 SYDVKM. Full variable domain (missing parts from reference TRBV28 and TRBJ2-4): DVKVTQSSRYLVKRTGEKVFLECVQDMDHENMFWYRQDPGLGLRLIYFSYDVKMKEKGDIPEGYSVSREKKERFSLILESASTNQTSMYLCASSSADRLRNIQYFGAGTRLSVL.

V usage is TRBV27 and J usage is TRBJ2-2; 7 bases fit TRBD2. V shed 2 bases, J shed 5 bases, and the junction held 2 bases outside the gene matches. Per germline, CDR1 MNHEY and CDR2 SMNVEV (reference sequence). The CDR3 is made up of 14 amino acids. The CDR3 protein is CASSLVGGTGELFF. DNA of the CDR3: TGTGCCAGCAGTTTAGTGGGGGGGACCGGGGAGCTGTTTTTT.